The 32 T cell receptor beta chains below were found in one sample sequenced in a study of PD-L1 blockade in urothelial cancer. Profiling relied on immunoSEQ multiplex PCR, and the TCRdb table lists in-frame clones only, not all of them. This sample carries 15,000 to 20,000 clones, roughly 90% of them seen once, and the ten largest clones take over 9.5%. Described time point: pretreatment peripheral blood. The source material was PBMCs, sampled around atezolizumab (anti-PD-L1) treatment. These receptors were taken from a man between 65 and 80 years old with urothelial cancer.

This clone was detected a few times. CDR3 nucleotides: TGTGCCAGCAGGAAGGACTCTAACTATGGCTACACCTTC. Translating it yields CASRKDSNYGYTF. V is TRBV2 and J is TRBJ1-2; D is unresolved. The CDR3 contains 13 residues. CDR1 is SNHLY and CDR2 is FYNNEI in the germline V gene. V was trimmed by 6 bases and J by 0 bases, leaving 8 bases between them. Drawing the rest from reference TRBV2 and TRBJ1-2, the complete variable domain is EPEVTQTPSHQVTQMGQEVILRCVPISNHLYFYWYRQILGQKVEFLVSFYNNEISEKSEIFDDQFSVERPDGSNFTLKIRSTKLEDSAMYFCASRKDSNYGYTFGSGTRLTVV.

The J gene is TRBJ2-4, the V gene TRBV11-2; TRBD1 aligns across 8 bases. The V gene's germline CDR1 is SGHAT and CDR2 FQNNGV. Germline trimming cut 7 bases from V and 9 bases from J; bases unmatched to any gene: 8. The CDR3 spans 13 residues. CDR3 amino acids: CASTGQGASIQYF. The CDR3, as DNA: TGTGCCAGCACCGGGCAGGGGGCTAGCATTCAGTACTTC.

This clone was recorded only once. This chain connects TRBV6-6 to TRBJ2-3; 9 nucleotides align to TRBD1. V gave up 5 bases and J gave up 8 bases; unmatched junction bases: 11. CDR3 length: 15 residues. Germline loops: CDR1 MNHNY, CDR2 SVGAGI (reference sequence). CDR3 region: CASSRTGTGLVTQYF. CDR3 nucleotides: TGTGCCAGCAGTAGAACCGGGACAGGGCTGGTTACGCAGTATTTT.

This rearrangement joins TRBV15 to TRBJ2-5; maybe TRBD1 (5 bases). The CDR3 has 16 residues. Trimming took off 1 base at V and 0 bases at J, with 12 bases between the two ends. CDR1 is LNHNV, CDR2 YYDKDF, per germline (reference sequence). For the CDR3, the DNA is TGTGCCACCAGCAGAGCACGACAGCTGTACCAAGAGACCCAGTACTTC. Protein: CATSRARQLYQETQYF.

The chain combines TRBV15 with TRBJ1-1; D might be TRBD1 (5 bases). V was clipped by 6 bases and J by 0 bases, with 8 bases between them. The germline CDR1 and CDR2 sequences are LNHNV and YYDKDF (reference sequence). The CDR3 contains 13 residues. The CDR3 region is CATRGGLNTEAFF. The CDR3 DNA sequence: TGTGCCACCAGGGGGGGTCTGAACACTGAAGCTTTCTTT. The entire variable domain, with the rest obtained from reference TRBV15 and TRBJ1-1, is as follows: DAMVIQNPRYQVTQFGKPVTLSCSQTLNHNVMYWYQQKSSQAPKLLFHYYDKDFNNEADTPDNFQSRRPNTSFCFLDIRSPGLGDTAMYLCATRGGLNTEAFFGQGTRLTVV.

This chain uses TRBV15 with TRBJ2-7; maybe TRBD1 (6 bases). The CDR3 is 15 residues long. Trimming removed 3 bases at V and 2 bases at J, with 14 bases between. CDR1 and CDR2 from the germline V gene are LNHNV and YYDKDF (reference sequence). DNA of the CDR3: TGTGCCACCAGCAGCCGACAGGCCCCAACCTACGAGCAGTACTTC. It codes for CATSSRQAPTYEQYF.

The CDR3 nucleotides are TGCGCCAGCAGCTCCGGACTAGCGGATGAGCAGTTCTTC. Translating it yields CASSSGLADEQFF. This sequence joins TRBV5-1 and TRBJ2-1; 10 bases agree with TRBD2. The V and J ends lost 3 bases and 8 bases, in that order; junction bases with no gene match: 2. This CDR3 has 13 residues. Per the germline V gene, CDR1 is SGHRS and CDR2 is YFSETQ.

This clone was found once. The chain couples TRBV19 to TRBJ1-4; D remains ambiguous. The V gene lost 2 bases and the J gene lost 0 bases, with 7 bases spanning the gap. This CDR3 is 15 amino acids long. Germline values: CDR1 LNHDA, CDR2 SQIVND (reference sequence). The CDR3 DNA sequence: TGTGCCAGTAGTATATCGAGCGCAACTAATGAAAAACTGTTTTTT. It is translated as CASSISSATNEKLFF.

The CDR3 loop reads CAISGTTGEYGYTF. As DNA, the CDR3 is TGTGCCATCAGTGGAACGACAGGGGAATATGGCTACACCTTC. The V and J genes are TRBV10-3 and TRBJ1-2, with 8 positions matching TRBD1. V shed 4 bases and J 5 bases; nucleotides not matched to a gene: 6. Per the germline V gene, CDR1 is ENHRY and CDR2 is SYGVKD. CDR3 length: 14 residues.

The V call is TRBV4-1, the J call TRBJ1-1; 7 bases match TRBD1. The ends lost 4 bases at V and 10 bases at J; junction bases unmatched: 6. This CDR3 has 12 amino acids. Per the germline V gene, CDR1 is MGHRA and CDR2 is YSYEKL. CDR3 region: CASSPDRVIAFF. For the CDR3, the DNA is TGCGCCAGCAGCCCTGACAGGGTGATAGCTTTCTTT.

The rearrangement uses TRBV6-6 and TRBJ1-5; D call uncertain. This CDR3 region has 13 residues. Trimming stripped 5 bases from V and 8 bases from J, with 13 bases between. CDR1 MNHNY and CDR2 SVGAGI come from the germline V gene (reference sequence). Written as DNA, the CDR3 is TGTGCCAGCAGTATCAAAATCGGGGAGCCCCAGCATTTT. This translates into CASSIKIGEPQHF.

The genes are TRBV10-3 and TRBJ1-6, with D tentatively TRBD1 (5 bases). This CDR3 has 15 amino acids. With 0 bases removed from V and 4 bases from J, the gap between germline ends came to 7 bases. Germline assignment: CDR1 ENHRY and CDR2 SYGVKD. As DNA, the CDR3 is TGTGCCATCAGTGAGTCCGGGGGTTATAATTCACCCCTCCACTTT. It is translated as CAISESGGYNSPLHF.

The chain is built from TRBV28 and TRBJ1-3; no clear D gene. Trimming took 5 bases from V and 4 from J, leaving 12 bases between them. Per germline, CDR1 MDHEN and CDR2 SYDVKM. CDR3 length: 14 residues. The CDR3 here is CASSRTLLGNTIYF. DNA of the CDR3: TGTGCCAGCAGTCGTACGCTTCTAGGAAACACCATATATTTT.

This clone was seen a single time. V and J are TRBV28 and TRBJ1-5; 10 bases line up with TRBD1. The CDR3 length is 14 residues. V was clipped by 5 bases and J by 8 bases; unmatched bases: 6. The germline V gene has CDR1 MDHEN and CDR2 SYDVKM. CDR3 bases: TGTGCCAGCAGTCAGACAGGGGGCATGGAGCCCCAGCATTTT. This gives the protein CASSQTGGMEPQHF.

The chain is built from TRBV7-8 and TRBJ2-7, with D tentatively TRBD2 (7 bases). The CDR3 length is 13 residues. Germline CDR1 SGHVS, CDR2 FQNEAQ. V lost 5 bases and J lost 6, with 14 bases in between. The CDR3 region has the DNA TGTGCCAGCAGCCTAGTAGGGGGGGGCGAGCAGTACTTC. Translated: CASSLVGGGEQYF.

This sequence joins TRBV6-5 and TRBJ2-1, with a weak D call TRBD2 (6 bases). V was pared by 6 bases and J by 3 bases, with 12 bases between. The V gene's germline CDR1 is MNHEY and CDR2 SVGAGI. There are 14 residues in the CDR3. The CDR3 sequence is CASSSGLNYNEQFF. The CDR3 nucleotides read TGTGCCAGCAGCTCGGGACTGAACTACAATGAGCAGTTCTTC.

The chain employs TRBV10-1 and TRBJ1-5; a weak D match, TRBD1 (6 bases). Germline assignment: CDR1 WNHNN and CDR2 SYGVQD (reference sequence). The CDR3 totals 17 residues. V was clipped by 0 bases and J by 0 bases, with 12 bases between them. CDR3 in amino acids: CASSESRDRISNQPQHF. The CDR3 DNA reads TGCGCCAGCAGTGAGTCAAGAGACAGGATTAGCAATCAGCCCCAGCATTTT.

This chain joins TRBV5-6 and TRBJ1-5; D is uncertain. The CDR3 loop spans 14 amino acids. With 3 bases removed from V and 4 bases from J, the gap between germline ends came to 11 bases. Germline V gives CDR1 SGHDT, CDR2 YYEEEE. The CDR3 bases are TGTGCCAGCAGCTCAGCCCGGGTTAATCAGCCCCAGCATTTT. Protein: CASSSARVNQPQHF.

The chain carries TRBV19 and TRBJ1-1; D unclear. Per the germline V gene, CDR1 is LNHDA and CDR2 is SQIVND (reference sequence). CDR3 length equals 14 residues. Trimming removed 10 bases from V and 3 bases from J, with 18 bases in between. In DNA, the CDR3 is TGTGCCATCGAGCCTAGCCGGGATCACACTGAAGCTTTCTTT. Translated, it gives CAIEPSRDHTEAFF.

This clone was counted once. CDR3 DNA sequence: TGTGCCAGCTCACCTCCGTCCCTTGTAGCCAAAAACATTCAGTACTTC. It translates to CASSPPSLVAKNIQYF. This sequence joins TRBV18 and TRBJ2-4, with D uncertain. Germline CDR1 KGHSH, CDR2 LQKENI. The V gene lost 3 bases and the J gene lost 0 bases, with 12 bases spanning the gap. CDR3 length equals 16 residues. The full variable domain, rest sourced from reference TRBV18 and TRBJ2-4, is NAGVMQNPRHLVRRRGQEARLRCSPMKGHSHVYWYRQLPEEGLKFMVYLQKENIIDESGMPKERFSAEFPKEGPSILRIQQVVRGDSAAYFCASSPPSLVAKNIQYFGAGTRLSVL.

CDR3 in amino acids: CASSLDTSGKNIQYF. The CDR3 DNA follows: TGCGCCAGCAGCTTGGATACTAGCGGAAAAAACATTCAGTACTTC. The chain has TRBV5-1 and TRBJ2-4, with 8 positions matching TRBD2. This CDR3 has 15 amino acids. Germline V gives CDR1 SGHRS, CDR2 YFSETQ. With V trimmed by 0 bases and J by 4 bases, 3 bases remained unmatched.

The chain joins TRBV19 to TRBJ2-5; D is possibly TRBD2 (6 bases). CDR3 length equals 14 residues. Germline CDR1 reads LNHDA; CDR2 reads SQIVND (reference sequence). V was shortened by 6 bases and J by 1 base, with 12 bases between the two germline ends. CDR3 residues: CASRNQGLQETQYF. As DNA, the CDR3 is TGTGCCAGTAGAAACCAGGGACTCCAAGAGACCCAGTACTTC. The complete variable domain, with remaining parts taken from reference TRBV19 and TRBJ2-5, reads DGGITQSPKYLFRKEGQNVTLSCEQNLNHDAMYWYRQDPGQGLRLIYYSQIVNDFQKGDIAEGYSVSREKKESFPLTVTSAQKNPTAFYLCASRNQGLQETQYFGPGTRLLVL.

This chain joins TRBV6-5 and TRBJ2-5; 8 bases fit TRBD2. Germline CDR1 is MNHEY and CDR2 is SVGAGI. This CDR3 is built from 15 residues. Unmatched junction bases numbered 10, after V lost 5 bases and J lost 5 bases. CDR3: CASSTGAGGRETQYF. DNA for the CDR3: TGTGCCAGCAGTACCGGGGCGGGGGGACGCGAGACCCAGTACTTC.

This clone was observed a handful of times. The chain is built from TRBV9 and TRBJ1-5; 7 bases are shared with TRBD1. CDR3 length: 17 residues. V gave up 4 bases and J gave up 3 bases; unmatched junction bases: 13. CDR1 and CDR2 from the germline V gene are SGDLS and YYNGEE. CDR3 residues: CASSLEQGNPPNQPQHF. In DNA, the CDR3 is TGTGCCAGCAGCCTAGAACAGGGGAATCCTCCCAATCAGCCCCAGCATTTT.

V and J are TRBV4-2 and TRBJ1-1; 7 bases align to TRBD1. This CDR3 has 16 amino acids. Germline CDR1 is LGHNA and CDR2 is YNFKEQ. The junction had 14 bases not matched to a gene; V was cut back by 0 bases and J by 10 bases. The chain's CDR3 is CASSQDLTGLAPGAFF. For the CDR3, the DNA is TGTGCCAGCAGCCAAGATCTGACAGGGCTTGCCCCCGGAGCTTTCTTT.

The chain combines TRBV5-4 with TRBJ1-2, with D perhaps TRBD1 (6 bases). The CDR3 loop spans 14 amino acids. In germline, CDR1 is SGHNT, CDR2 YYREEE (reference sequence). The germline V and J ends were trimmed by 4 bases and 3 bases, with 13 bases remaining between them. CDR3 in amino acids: CASSIFQGHYGYTF. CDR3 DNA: TGTGCCAGCAGCATTTTTCAGGGGCACTATGGCTACACCTTC.

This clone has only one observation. The CDR3 is CAAPLERRTVYSYEQYF. CDR3 nucleotides: TGTGCGGCCCCCTTAGAGCGCCGGACAGTTTACTCCTACGAGCAGTACTTC. This sequence joins TRBV5-8 and TRBJ2-7, with D possibly TRBD1 on 6 matching bases. The CDR3 contains 17 residues. The V gene's germline CDR1 is SGHTS and CDR2 YDEGEE.

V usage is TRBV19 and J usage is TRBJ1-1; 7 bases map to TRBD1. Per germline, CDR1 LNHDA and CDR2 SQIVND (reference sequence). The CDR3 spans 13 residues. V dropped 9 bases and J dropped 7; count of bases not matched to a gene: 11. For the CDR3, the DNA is TGTGCCAGCGGGACAGAAAGACTTTATGAAGCTTTCTTT. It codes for CASGTERLYEAFF.

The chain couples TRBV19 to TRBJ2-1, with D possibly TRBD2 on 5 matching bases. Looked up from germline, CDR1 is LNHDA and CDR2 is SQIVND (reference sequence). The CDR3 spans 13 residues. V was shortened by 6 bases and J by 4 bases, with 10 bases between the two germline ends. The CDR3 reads CASRRGRYNEQFF. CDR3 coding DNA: TGTGCCAGTAGAAGAGGGCGTTACAATGAGCAGTTCTTC.

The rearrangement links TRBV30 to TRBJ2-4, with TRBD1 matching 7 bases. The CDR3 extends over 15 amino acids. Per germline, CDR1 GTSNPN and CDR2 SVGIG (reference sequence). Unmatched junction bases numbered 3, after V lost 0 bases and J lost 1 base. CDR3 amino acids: CAWSVQGTAKNIQYF. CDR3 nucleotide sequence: TGTGCCTGGAGTGTACAGGGGACGGCCAAAAACATTCAGTACTTC.

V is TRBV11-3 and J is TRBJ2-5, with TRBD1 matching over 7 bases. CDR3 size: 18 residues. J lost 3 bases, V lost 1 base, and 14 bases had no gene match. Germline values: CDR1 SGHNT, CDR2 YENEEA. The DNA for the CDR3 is TGTGCCAGCAGCTTAGCTTTGAGGGGGCGGTATGGTGAAGAGACCCAGTACTTC. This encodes CASSLALRGRYGEETQYF.

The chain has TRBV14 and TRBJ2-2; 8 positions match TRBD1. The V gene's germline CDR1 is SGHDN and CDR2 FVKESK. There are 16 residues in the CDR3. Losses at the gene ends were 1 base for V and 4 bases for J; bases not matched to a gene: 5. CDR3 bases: TGTGCCAGCAGCCAAGTCAGGGGGCCGGGCACCGGGGAGCTGTTTTTT. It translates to CASSQVRGPGTGELFF. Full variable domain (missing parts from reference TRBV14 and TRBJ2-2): EAGVTQFPSHSVIEKGQTVTLRCDPISGHDNLYWYRRVMGKEIKFLLHFVKESKQDESGMPNNRFLAERTGGTYSTLKVQPAELEDSGVYFCASSQVRGPGTGELFFGEGSRLTVL.